Each of the 16 T cell receptor beta chains below was sequenced from the same sample in a study of shared clonotypes between healthy human individuals. Method: immunoSEQ multiplex PCR; TCRdb's copy keeps in-frame clones and lacks some. The sample gives 1.4 million or so clones, just under 99% of which show up once; about 0.4% is in the top ten. The sequenced sample was naive CD4+ T cells sorted from blood. Subset specified: CD45RA+ positively selected. All receptors come from a young man in good health.

The CDR3 sequence: CASSVYQGASYEQYF. The CDR3, as DNA: TGTGCCAGCAGTGTATATCAGGGGGCCTCCTACGAGCAGTACTTC. The chain couples TRBV28 to TRBJ2-7, with 8 bases identical to TRBD1. This CDR3 comprises 15 residues. With 5 bases clipped from V and 0 bases from J, the junction kept 6 bases outside the gene matches. Germline CDR1 and CDR2: MDHEN and SYDVKM. Using reference TRBV28 and TRBJ2-7 for the parts outside the CDR3, the full variable domain is DVKVTQSSRYLVKRTGEKVFLECVQDMDHENMFWYRQDPGLGLRLIYFSYDVKMKEKGDIPEGYSVSREKKERFSLILESASTNQTSMYLCASSVYQGASYEQYFGPGTRLTVT.

This chain connects TRBV9 to TRBJ2-2, with D maybe TRBD1 (5 bases). Germline V lookup: CDR1 SGDLS, CDR2 YYNGEE. The length of the CDR3 is 15 residues. The ends were cut back, 3 bases at V and 3 bases at J, with 12 bases in the middle. CDR3 coding DNA: TGTGCCAGCAGCGCGCAGGGTGCGTACACCGGGGAGCTGTTTTTT. Protein: CASSAQGAYTGELFF.

The V and J genes are TRBV7-2 and TRBJ2-2; 9 bases line up with TRBD2. This CDR3 has 17 amino acids. CDR1 is SGHTA, CDR2 FQGNSA, per germline. V lost 3 bases, J lost 2 bases, and 7 bases stayed unmatched. The CDR3 DNA reads TGTGCCAGCAGCTTTTGGGGCCTAGCGGGAAACACCGGGGAGCTGTTTTTT. Its translation: CASSFWGLAGNTGELFF.

The chain has TRBV21-1 and TRBJ1-2. TRBV21-1 is a recognized pseudogene. The length of the CDR3 is 14 residues. The CDR3 nucleotides read TGTGCCAGCTCACGAGGAGGGCAGGGTGAGGGCTACACCTTC. As protein: CASSRGGQGEGYTF.

In regard to this clone: An end of the junction differs from the germline gene, which may be a read error. The chain employs TRBV18 and TRBJ1-3, with D unresolved. The germline V gene has CDR1 KGHSH and CDR2 LQKENI. The CDR3 has 15 residues. This CDR3 reads CASSPLPRGGTTIYF. The CDR3 DNA follows: TGTGCCAGCTCACCACTTCCACGGGGAGGAACCACCATATATTTT.

The J gene is TRBJ2-3, the V gene TRBV18; 7 bases match TRBD1. This CDR3 has 14 amino acids. J was trimmed by 3 bases and V by 4 bases; bases with no gene match: 4. Germline lookup yields CDR1 KGHSH and CDR2 LQKENI. The chain's CDR3 is CASSQRDSTDTQYF. CDR3 nucleotide sequence: TGTGCCAGCTCACAACGGGACAGTACAGATACGCAGTATTTT.

The chain joins TRBV29-1 to TRBJ2-5; D uncertain. This CDR3 has 12 amino acids. CDR1 is SQVTM, CDR2 ANQGSEA, per germline. Trimming took off 2 bases at V and 9 bases at J, with 13 bases between the two ends. The CDR3 reads CSVEPDALAQYF. The CDR3 DNA is TGCAGCGTTGAACCTGACGCGTTAGCCCAGTACTTC.

The rearrangement joins TRBV9 to TRBJ2-1, with a possible D match to TRBD2 (6 bases). This CDR3 is 17 amino acids long. Germline lookup yields CDR1 SGDLS and CDR2 YYNGEE. V was cut by 4 bases and J by 4 bases, with 21 bases left in between. The CDR3 nucleotides are TGTGCCAGCAGCTCGTGGGACGTCGGAGGGCCATACAATGAGCAGTTCTTC. This sequence encodes CASSSWDVGGPYNEQFF. Full variable domain (rest looked up from reference TRBV9 and TRBJ2-1): DSGVTQTPKHLITATGQRVTLRCSPRSGDLSVYWYQQSLDQGLQFLIQYYNGEERAKGNILERFSAQQFPDLHSELNLSSLELGDSALYFCASSSWDVGGPYNEQFFGPGTRLTVL.

The rearrangement uses TRBV7-9 and TRBJ2-1, with 8 positions matching TRBD2. The V and J ends lost 3 bases and 6 bases, in that order; junction bases with no gene match: 7. This CDR3 is 15 amino acids long. The germline CDR1 and CDR2 sequences are SEHNR and FQNEAQ (reference sequence). CDR3 nucleotides: TGTGCCAGCAGCTTTACCGGGACTAGGACCAATGAGCAGTTCTTC. Translation gives CASSFTGTRTNEQFF.

V gene TRBV7-2 combines with J gene TRBJ1-3; no clear D gene. Germline V gene sequence: CDR1 SGHTA, CDR2 FQGNSA. Trimming removed 1 base at V and 2 bases at J, with 6 bases between. The CDR3 totals 14 residues. The CDR3 is CASSLGDAGNTIYF. Written as DNA, the CDR3 is TGTGCCAGCAGCTTAGGTGACGCTGGAAACACCATATATTTT.

The V and J genes are TRBV6-6 and TRBJ2-7; 10 bases fit TRBD1. From germline, CDR1 is MNHNY and CDR2 SVGAGI (reference sequence). This CDR3 comprises 14 residues. V shed 6 bases, J shed 5 bases, and the junction held 7 bases outside the gene matches. This CDR3 reads CASSQGQGFHEQYF. CDR3 DNA sequence: TGTGCCAGCAGCCAGGGACAGGGGTTCCACGAGCAGTACTTC.

The CDR3 DNA follows: TGTGCCAGCCGAATGAGCATGAACACTGAAGCTTTCTTT. Its protein product is CASRMSMNTEAFF. The rearrangement joins TRBV6-5 to TRBJ1-1; D uncertain. CDR1 is MNHEY, CDR2 SVGAGI, per germline. V lost 8 bases and J lost 0, with 10 bases in between. The CDR3 has 13 amino acids.

The chain carries TRBV19 and TRBJ2-1, with 14 bases matching TRBD2. The CDR3 has 15 amino acids. Germline V gene lookup returns CDR1 LNHDA and CDR2 SQIVND (reference sequence). V lost 6 bases, J lost 4 bases, and 2 bases stayed unmatched. CDR3 region: CASRTSGREYNEQFF. In DNA form, the CDR3 reads TGTGCCAGTAGGACTAGCGGGAGGGAATACAATGAGCAGTTCTTC.

This clone was observed once. The rearrangement uses TRBV7-9 and TRBJ2-4; 7 bases align to TRBD1. Germline V gene data show CDR1 as SEHNR and CDR2 as FQNEAQ (reference sequence). After removal of 5 bases from V and 7 bases from J, the junction contained 11 bases not matched to a gene. CDR3 length: 15 amino acids. CDR3: CASSNGKGATNIQYF. As DNA, the CDR3 is TGTGCCAGCAGCAATGGGAAGGGGGCAACGAACATTCAGTACTTC.

The chain employs TRBV6-5 and TRBJ2-7; D unclear. V was clipped by 3 bases and J by 4 bases, with 10 bases between them. CDR3 size: 13 residues. In germline, CDR1 is MNHEY, CDR2 SVGAGI. CDR3 loop: CASSYTLQYEQYF. CDR3 in DNA: TGTGCCAGCAGTTATACGTTACAGTACGAGCAGTACTTC.

The chain links TRBV28 to TRBJ1-1; D is undetermined. V gave up 6 bases and J gave up 4 bases, with 12 bases separating them. The CDR3 sequence is 13 residues long. The germline CDR1 and CDR2 sequences are MDHEN and SYDVKM. CDR3 nucleotides: TGTGCCAGCAGCTTCCTACGGGTCACTGAAGCTTTCTTT. Protein sequence: CASSFLRVTEAFF. Using reference TRBV28 and TRBJ1-1 for the parts outside the CDR3, the full variable domain is DVKVTQSSRYLVKRTGEKVFLECVQDMDHENMFWYRQDPGLGLRLIYFSYDVKMKEKGDIPEGYSVSREKKERFSLILESASTNQTSMYLCASSFLRVTEAFFGQGTRLTVV.